This T cell receptor (beta chain) was sequenced during a study of T cell responses to AZD1222 COVID-19 vaccine. This clone was seen only once. Assay: immunoSEQ multiplex PCR; the TCRdb copy retains only in-frame clones and omits some. This sample has some 140,000 clones, with roughly 90% found just once. Trimming took 0 bases from V and 6 from J; bases not matched to a gene: 4. Per the germline V gene, CDR1 is ENHRY and CDR2 is SYGVKD. This CDR3 contains 15 residues. The chain uses TRBV10-3 and TRBJ1-1; TRBD1 agrees at 10 bases. The material sequenced was peripheral blood, taken on day 0 of AZD1222 vaccination. The source of this sequence is an adult in good health. The CDR3 sequence is CAISESTGGPSEAFF. The DNA of the CDR3 is TGTGCCATCAGTGAGTCGACAGGGGGCCCCTCTGAAGCTTTCTTT.